The 27 T cell receptor beta chains listed next were all sequenced from one sample in a study of T cell repertoires in cytomegalovirus infection. TCRdb independently ran MiXCR on the reads; one entry per CDR3 protein. The repertoire includes approximately 160,000 distinct CDR3 sequences, roughly 17% of them detected once, and under 20% sits in the top ten. The sequenced sample was CD8+ T cells from PBMCs. The receptors stem from a human donor in good health (CMV status not recorded). Some clones in this sample may be carry-over from other donors' samples.

The chain combines TRBV29-1 with TRBJ1-3; no firm D call. Germline-derived CDR1 and CDR2 are SQVTM and ANQGSEA. V was shortened by 3 bases and J by 3 bases, with 15 bases between the two germline ends. The CDR3 consists of 15 residues. The CDR3 region is CSVERAQPDGNTIYF. As DNA, the CDR3 is TGCAGCGTTGAGAGAGCCCAACCAGATGGAAACACCATATATTTT.

This clonotype was recorded a few times. The chain couples TRBV6-5 to TRBJ2-2; tentatively, D is TRBD2 (5 bases). V gave up 5 bases and J gave up 6 bases, with 19 bases separating them. The CDR3 has 16 residues. Germline CDR1 MNHEY, CDR2 SVGAGI. The DNA for the CDR3 is TGTGCCAGCAGTCTATTCGGGTCCCCGGAGGCCGGGGAGCTGTTTTTT. Translating gives CASSLFGSPEAGELFF.

This clonotype has a handful of counts. V and J are TRBV7-3 and TRBJ2-3, with D possibly TRBD2 on 6 matching bases. From germline, CDR1 is SGHTA and CDR2 FQGTGA. V was shortened by 2 bases and J by 0 bases, with 12 bases between the two germline ends. The CDR3 is 16 residues long. The CDR3 bases are TGTGCCAGCAGCTTATACTTTAGCGGCAGCACAGATACGCAGTATTTT. Translation: CASSLYFSGSTDTQYF.

A remark on this clonotype: The junction shows a germline mismatch at one end, possibly a read error. The chain joins TRBV29-1 to TRBJ2-7, with TRBD1 matching 8 bases. There are 15 residues in the CDR3. Germline values: CDR1 SQVTM, CDR2 ANQGSEA. The DNA of the CDR3 is TGCAGCGTCGAAGGTCCCGGGACAGGAGACTACGAGCAGTACTTC. Its protein is CSVEGPGTGDYEQYF.

This clonotype has a count of ten or more. The CDR3 here is CASSLGSRVGETQYF. Here the CDR3 DNA reads TGTGCCAGCAGCTTAGGTTCGAGGGTTGGAGAGACCCAGTACTTC. V and J are TRBV7-8 and TRBJ2-5; D possibly corresponds to TRBD2 (5 bases). CDR1 is SGHVS and CDR2 is FQNEAQ in the germline V gene. This CDR3 has 15 amino acids. V lost 1 base, J lost 4 bases, and 13 bases lay in between.

The chain combines TRBV6-1 with TRBJ2-2; D unresolved. The germline V gene encodes CDR1 MNHNS and CDR2 SASEGT. The CDR3 sequence is 14 residues long. Trimming removed 5 bases at V and 3 bases at J, with 10 bases between. The CDR3 coding sequence is TGTGCCAGCAGTATCGGGTATGACACCGGGGAGCTGTTTTTT. Amino acid sequence: CASSIGYDTGELFF.

This clonotype was counted a few times. The chain employs TRBV27 and TRBJ1-2; no clear D gene. This CDR3 is 13 amino acids long. V lost 6 bases and J 4 bases, leaving 12 bases between the germline ends. CDR1 and CDR2 from the germline V gene are MNHEY and SMNVEV (reference sequence). The CDR3 loop reads CASRSGSLYGYTF. In DNA form, the CDR3 reads TGTGCCAGCAGGTCCGGGAGCCTCTATGGCTACACCTTC.

The table lists this clonotype with a few counts. The chain is built from TRBV28 and TRBJ1-2; D gene unclear. The germline CDR1 and CDR2 sequences are MDHEN and SYDVKM. The length of the CDR3 is 11 residues. V was trimmed by 10 bases and J by 7 bases, leaving 13 bases between them. CDR3 residues: CATQDVVGYTF. The DNA for the CDR3 is TGTGCCACTCAAGACGTGGTTGGCTACACCTTC.

The J gene is TRBJ2-1, the V gene TRBV11-2, with 12 bases identical to TRBD2. Germline assignment: CDR1 SGHAT and CDR2 FQNNGV. Trimming took 3 bases from V and 4 from J; bases not matched to a gene: 10. The length of the CDR3 is 18 residues. The CDR3 coding sequence is TGTGCCAGCAGCTTCATTTTTAGACTAGCGGGAGAGTACAATGAGCAGTTCTTC. It yields the protein CASSFIFRLAGEYNEQFF.

The chain has TRBV12-3 or TRBV12-4 and TRBJ2-7; a possible D gene is TRBD1 (6 bases). This CDR3 has 13 residues. Trimming left V 5 bases short and J 5 bases short, with 13 bases between. The DNA of the CDR3 is TGTGCCAGCAGTCCGACAGGTTTAGACGAGCAGTACTTC. Translated: CASSPTGLDEQYF.

The chain carries TRBV7-2 and TRBJ1-5; tentative D call: TRBD1 (6 bases). The V and J ends lost 1 base and 3 bases respectively, with 19 bases between them. The CDR3 is 18 residues long. Germline CDR1 SGHTA, CDR2 FQGNSA. CDR3 region: CASSLVELRAGANQPQHF. CDR3 nucleotide sequence: TGTGCCAGCAGCTTAGTTGAGTTGCGGGCAGGGGCCAATCAGCCCCAGCATTTT.

This clonotype has a handful of counts. CDR3 in amino acids: CASSLDGARTDTQYF. CDR3 coding DNA: TGTGCCAGCAGCTTAGACGGGGCCCGAACAGATACGCAGTATTTT. J is TRBJ2-3 and V is TRBV7-2; TRBD1 or TRBD2 may be the D gene (5 bases each). This CDR3 region has 15 residues. Germline V gives CDR1 SGHTA, CDR2 FQGNSA. V was cut by 1 base and J by 3 bases, with 11 bases left in between.

This clonotype occurred a few times. The J gene is TRBJ2-1, the V gene TRBV19; D remains unclear. The germline V gene has CDR1 LNHDA and CDR2 SQIVND (reference sequence). The ends were cut back, 4 bases at V and 6 bases at J, with 10 bases in the middle. The CDR3 length is 13 residues. The CDR3: CASSRGNGNEQFF. In nucleotides, the CDR3 is TGTGCCAGTAGTAGGGGTAACGGCAATGAGCAGTTCTTC.

Only a few counts were recorded for this clonotype. The genes are TRBV29-1 and TRBJ1-2, with 7 positions matching TRBD1. Germline V gene sequence: CDR1 SQVTM, CDR2 ANQGSEA. This CDR3 region has 11 residues. J gave up 6 bases and V 7 bases, and 5 bases lay outside the gene matches. The CDR3 nucleotides are TGCAGCGCACGACAGGGCAATGGCTACACCTTC. Protein: CSARQGNGYTF.

This clonotype was counted ten times or more. This chain links TRBV7-8 with TRBJ2-2, with D unclear. Per germline, CDR1 SGHVS and CDR2 FQNEAQ. Between the trimmed V and J ends, which lost 4 bases and 3 bases, there was a span of 3 bases. This CDR3 is built from 12 residues. The CDR3 bases are TGTGCCAGCAGCTCTTACACCGGGGAGCTGTTTTTT. Amino acids: CASSSYTGELFF.

This chain links TRBV7-9 with TRBJ2-5; TRBD2 matches at 7 bases. After removal of 4 bases from V and 3 bases from J, the junction contained 17 bases not matched to a gene. The germline CDR1 and CDR2 sequences are SEHNR and FQNEAQ (reference sequence). There are 18 residues in the CDR3. The CDR3 spells CASSSPLIRGDHEETQYF. In DNA, the CDR3 is TGTGCCAGCAGCTCCCCCCTTATCCGGGGGGACCATGAAGAGACCCAGTACTTC.

This clonotype was seen only a few times. J is TRBJ1-1 and V is TRBV10-3; tentatively, D is TRBD1 (6 bases). The V and J ends lost 7 bases and 0 bases respectively, with 12 bases between them. The CDR3 sequence is 14 residues long. Germline CDR1 is ENHRY and CDR2 is SYGVKD. The CDR3 DNA follows: TGTGCCATCAAGGGGGACGGATTGAACACTGAAGCTTTCTTT. This encodes CAIKGDGLNTEAFF.

In its sample, this clonotype was seen a few times. The rearrangement uses TRBV19 and TRBJ2-7, with D perhaps assigned TRBD1 or TRBD2 (5 bases each). The CDR3 sequence is 13 residues long. V was cut by 10 bases and J by 4 bases, with 17 bases left in between. Germline V gene sequence: CDR1 LNHDA, CDR2 SQIVND (reference sequence). The CDR3 protein is CATSERGTYEQYF. For the CDR3, the DNA is TGTGCCACTTCTGAGAGGGGTACATACGAGCAGTACTTC.

The V call is TRBV7-2, the J call TRBJ2-1, with 7 bases that match TRBD2. The CDR3 has 15 residues. Germline CDR1 reads SGHTA; CDR2 reads FQGNSA. The trim removed 1 base at V and 8 bases at J, leaving 8 bases unmatched. The CDR3 bases are TGTGCCAGCAGCTTAGGGGAGGGCCCCGCACATGAGCAGTTCTTC. Translating gives CASSLGEGPAHEQFF.

At least ten counts were recorded for this clonotype. This rearrangement joins TRBV2 to TRBJ2-7, with TRBD2 matching over 11 bases. The CDR3 extends over 15 amino acids. J was trimmed by 5 bases and V by 4 bases; bases with no gene match: 7. CDR1 and CDR2 from the germline V gene are SNHLY and FYNNEI. The CDR3 region is CASSVGTSGTHEQYF. DNA of the CDR3: TGTGCCAGCAGTGTTGGGACTAGCGGTACCCACGAGCAGTACTTC.

The rearrangement links TRBV29-1 to TRBJ2-5; tentative D call: TRBD1 (6 bases). The V end lost 6 bases, the J end lost 7 bases, and 15 bases lay between the germline ends. This CDR3 comprises 12 residues. CDR1 is SQVTM, CDR2 ANQGSEA, per germline. The CDR3 sequence is CSVPQGGLTQYF. The CDR3 coding sequence is TGCAGCGTACCACAGGGCGGTCTGACCCAGTACTTC. The whole variable domain, remainder taken from reference TRBV29-1 and TRBJ2-5, is SAVISQKPSRDICQRGTSLTIQCQVDSQVTMMFWYRQQPGQSLTLIATANQGSEATYESGFVIDKFPISRPNLTFSTLTVSNMSPEDSSIYLCSVPQGGLTQYFGPGTRLLVL.

The chain recombines TRBV7-3 with TRBJ2-5; D could derive from TRBD1 or TRBD2 (6 bases each). This CDR3 is built from 15 residues. Germline assignment: CDR1 SGHTA and CDR2 FQGTGA. V was pared by 5 bases and J by 1 base, with 14 bases between. CDR3 coding DNA: TGTGCCAGCAGCCCTGGGGGCGGGGCCCAAGAGACCCAGTACTTC. Translating it yields CASSPGGGAQETQYF. Full variable domain (remainder filled in from reference TRBV7-3 and TRBJ2-5): GAGVSQTPSNKVTEKGKYVELRCDPISGHTALYWYRQSLGQGPEFLIYFQGTGAADDSGLPNDRFFAVRPEGSVSTLKIQRTERGDSAVYLCASSPGGGAQETQYFGPGTRLLVL.

This clonotype was seen a few times. CDR3 nucleotide sequence: TGTGCCATCCTCAAACGGACTAGCGCGACCTCCTACGAGCAGTACTTC. Its protein is CAILKRTSATSYEQYF. V usage is TRBV10-3 and J usage is TRBJ2-7, with 9 positions matching TRBD2. Germline lookup yields CDR1 ENHRY and CDR2 SYGVKD. Trimming at V came to 8 bases and at J to 0 bases, leaving 11 bases not matched to a gene. CDR3 length equals 16 residues.

The J gene is TRBJ2-1, the V gene TRBV6-1, with 7 nucleotides matching TRBD1. J was trimmed by 9 bases and V by 7 bases; bases with no gene match: 15. The germline V gene has CDR1 MNHNS and CDR2 SASEGT. This CDR3 contains 15 residues. CDR3 nucleotides: TGTGCCAGCACTTTGGACAGGTCGCAGGCCCGTGAGCAGTTCTTC. Protein sequence: CASTLDRSQAREQFF.

The genes are TRBV7-2 and TRBJ2-7; D gene unclear. Trimming shortened V by 2 bases and J by 7 bases, and 12 bases separated the two germline ends. Germline V gives CDR1 SGHTA, CDR2 FQGNSA. The CDR3 loop spans 13 amino acids. The chain's CDR3 is CASSLNPLREQYF. Written as DNA, the CDR3 is TGTGCCAGCAGCTTAAACCCCTTGAGGGAGCAGTACTTC.

A note on this clonotype: Given a much more abundant clone one base away, this may be a read error. The CDR3 region is CASSDSTSGSNEQFF. In DNA, the CDR3 is TGTGCCAGCAGTGACTCGACTAGCGGGAGCAATGAGCAGTTCTTC. J is TRBJ2-1 and V is TRBV6-4; 12 positions agree with TRBD2. Losses at the gene ends were 0 bases for V and 6 bases for J; bases not matched to a gene: 0. The germline V gene encodes CDR1 MRHNA and CDR2 SNTAGT. The CDR3 is made up of 15 amino acids.

The rearrangement joins TRBV7-6 to TRBJ2-7, with 10 bases lining up with TRBD2. CDR1 SGHVS and CDR2 FNYEAQ come from the germline V gene. V lost 7 bases, J lost 2 bases, and 5 bases stayed unmatched. The CDR3 totals 14 residues. Here the CDR3 reads CASTPSGGTYEQYF. Written as DNA, the CDR3 is TGTGCCAGCACCCCTAGCGGGGGTACCTACGAGCAGTACTTC.